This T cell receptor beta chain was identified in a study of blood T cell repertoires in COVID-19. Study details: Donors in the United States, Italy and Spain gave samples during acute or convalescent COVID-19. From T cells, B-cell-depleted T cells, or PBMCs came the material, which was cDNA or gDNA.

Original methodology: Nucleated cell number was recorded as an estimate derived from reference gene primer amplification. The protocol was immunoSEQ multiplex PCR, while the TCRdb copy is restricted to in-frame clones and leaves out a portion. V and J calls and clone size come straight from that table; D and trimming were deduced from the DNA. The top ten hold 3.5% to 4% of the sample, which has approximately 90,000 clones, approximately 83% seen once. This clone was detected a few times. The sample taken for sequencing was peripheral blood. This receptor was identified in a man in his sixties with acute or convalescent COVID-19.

CDR3 sequence (DNA): TGTGCCAGCAAAAGGGGGACAGGGGGCTACAATGAGCAGTTCTTC. Its translation: CASKRGTGGYNEQFF. This chain uses TRBV27 with TRBJ2-1, with 11 bases matching TRBD1. In germline, CDR1 is MNHEY, CDR2 SMNVEV (reference sequence). V gave up 7 bases and J gave up 3 bases; unmatched junction bases: 5. The CDR3 is 15 amino acids.